The present TCR beta chain was sequenced within a study of blood T cell repertoires in COVID-19. Across the whole study: Some COVID-19 samples were acute and others convalescent; all came from the United States, Italy and Spain. From T cells, B-cell-depleted T cells, or PBMCs came the material, which was cDNA or gDNA.

Libraries were prepared by immunoSEQ multiplex PCR; TCRdb keeps only in-frame clonotypes and omits some of them. The sample consists of approximately 91,000 clones, around 75% of them appearing once. The sequencing sample was made of peripheral blood. This clonotype was sampled from a man between 70 and 80 years old with acute or convalescent COVID-19.

The CDR3 region has the DNA TGTGCCACCAGTGGCCCCGGGACAGGGGGCAAGTCGGGCAATCAGCCCCAGCATTTT. Translation gives CATSGPGTGGKSGNQPQHF. This chain links TRBV24-1 with TRBJ1-5; 12 bases align to TRBD1. The CDR3 runs to 19 residues. J gave up 2 bases and V 5 bases, and 12 bases lay outside the gene matches. CDR1 is KGHDR, CDR2 SFDVKD, per germline.